This T cell receptor beta chain was recovered during a study of T cells after yellow fever vaccination. TCRdb processed the 5' RACE reads anew with MiXCR; each CDR3 protein has one entry. The table lists 400,000 or so distinct CDR3 sequences, under 7.5% of them singletons. Germline lookup yields CDR1 SGHKS and CDR2 YYEKEE (reference sequence). The V and J ends lost 5 bases and 5 bases, in that order; junction bases with no gene match: 5. CDR3 length equals 15 residues. The clonotype originates from a man aged 25 to 45 who received the YFV17D yellow fever vaccine. The chain carries TRBV5-5 and TRBJ2-2, with TRBD2 matching over 11 bases. The sequenced sample was PBMCs, obtained 5 days after the yellow fever booster vaccination. Here the CDR3 reads CASRLAGGRTGELFF. CDR3 nucleotide sequence: TGTGCCAGCAGATTAGCGGGAGGGCGAACCGGGGAGCTGTTTTTT. The full variable domain, in which reference TRBV5-5 and TRBJ2-2 provide the parts outside the CDR3, is DAGVTQSPTHLIKTRGQQVTLRCSPISGHKSVSWYQQVLGQGPQFIFQYYEKEERGRGNFPDRFSARQFPNYSSELNVNALLLGDSALYLCASRLAGGRTGELFFGEGSRLTVL.